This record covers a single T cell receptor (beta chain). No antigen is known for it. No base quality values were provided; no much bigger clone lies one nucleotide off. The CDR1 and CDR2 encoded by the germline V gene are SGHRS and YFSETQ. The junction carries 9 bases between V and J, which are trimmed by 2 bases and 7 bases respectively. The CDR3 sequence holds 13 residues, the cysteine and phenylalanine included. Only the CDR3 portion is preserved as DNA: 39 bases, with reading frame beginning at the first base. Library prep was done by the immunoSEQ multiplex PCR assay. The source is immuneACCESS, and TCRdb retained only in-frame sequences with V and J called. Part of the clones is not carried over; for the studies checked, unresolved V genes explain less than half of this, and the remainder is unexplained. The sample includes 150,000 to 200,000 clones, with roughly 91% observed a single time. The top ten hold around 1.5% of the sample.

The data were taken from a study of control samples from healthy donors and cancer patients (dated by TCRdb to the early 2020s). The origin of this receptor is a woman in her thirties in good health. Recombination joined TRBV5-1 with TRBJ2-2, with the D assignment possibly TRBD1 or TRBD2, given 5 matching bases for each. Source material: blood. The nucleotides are TGCGCCAGCAGCTTAGGGGAGAGCGGGGAGCTGTTTTTT. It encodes CASSLGESGELFF.